This TCR beta chain was captured by sequencing in a study of blood T cell repertoires in COVID-19 (dated by TCRdb to 2020 to 2022). Looking at the study overall: Samples covering the acute and convalescent phases of COVID-19 were provided by collaborators in the United States, Italy and Spain. The prospective study material was composed of cDNA or gDNA derived from T cells, B-cell-depleted T cells, or PBMCs. Nearly every sample came with metadata listing a de-identified subject ID, COVID-19 status, age in years and sex. The samples were drawn from two sources: the first 160 participants of the ongoing ImmuneRACE study, and 1,254 subjects contributed by 6 global collaborators. A freely available public database, intended as a resource for researchers studying the immune response to SARS-CoV-2, is where the repertoires were released. Deeply sampled blood TCRbeta repertoires from subjects exposed to, actively infected with, or recovered from COVID-19 were included in the dataset. HLA class I and class II types, where available, came from metadata supplied by the sample provider rather than from assay-based typing.

Findings and caveats that apply to the study as a whole: The amount of clinical and demographic metadata varied by source and participant and was provided uncurated.

The junction shows trimming of 6 bases on V and 8 bases on J, and the gene matches do not reach 9 bases of it. The germline V gene (reference sequence) sets CDR1 to WNHNN and CDR2 to SYGVQD. The CDR3 starts with the cysteine, ends with the phenylalanine, and has 14 residues. The sequence is cut down to CDR3 DNA, 42 bases in frame from base 1. TCRbeta CDR3 regions were amplified from genomic DNA by means of the immunoSEQ Assay, a bias-controlled multiplex PCR. In the paper's pipeline: The number of nucleated cells in each sample was estimated from the amplification of reference gene primers within the assay. To quantify the absolute abundance of each unique TCRbeta CDR3 rearrangement, sequence reads were collapsed and filtered. Productive Simpson clonality was computed per sample as the square root of Simpson's diversity index over productive rearrangements. The table was pulled from immuneACCESS by TCRdb, which kept in-frame rearrangements only. Such tables lose some clones; where checked, under half of the loss comes from unresolved V genes, and the rest has no known cause. V, J and clone size derive from that table, while D and trimming were established from the DNA sequence. The sample table contains 300,000 or so clones; only one count was recorded for 80% to 90% of them. Of the sample, 5% to 7% falls within the top ten clones.

Concerning this clone: Its recognized antigen is unknown. Base qualities were left out, and no much larger clone turns up one base away.

Samples from volunteer blood donors who had recovered from COVID-19 were contributed by a second Seattle source. Collaborating institutions collected whole blood in K2EDTA tubes following their own protocols. For TCRbeta analysis, collaborators shipped samples as frozen whole blood, isolated PBMCs, or DNA extracted from either of those sample types. Source material: peripheral blood. The rearranged chain carries TRBV10-1 and TRBJ2-1; 8 junctional bases match TRBD1. This TCR derives from a man between 18 and 35 years old who had recovered from COVID-19. The CDR3 sequence is CASSRDRKSHEQFF. DNA sequence: TGCGCCAGCAGCCGGGACAGGAAATCCCATGAGCAGTTCTTC.